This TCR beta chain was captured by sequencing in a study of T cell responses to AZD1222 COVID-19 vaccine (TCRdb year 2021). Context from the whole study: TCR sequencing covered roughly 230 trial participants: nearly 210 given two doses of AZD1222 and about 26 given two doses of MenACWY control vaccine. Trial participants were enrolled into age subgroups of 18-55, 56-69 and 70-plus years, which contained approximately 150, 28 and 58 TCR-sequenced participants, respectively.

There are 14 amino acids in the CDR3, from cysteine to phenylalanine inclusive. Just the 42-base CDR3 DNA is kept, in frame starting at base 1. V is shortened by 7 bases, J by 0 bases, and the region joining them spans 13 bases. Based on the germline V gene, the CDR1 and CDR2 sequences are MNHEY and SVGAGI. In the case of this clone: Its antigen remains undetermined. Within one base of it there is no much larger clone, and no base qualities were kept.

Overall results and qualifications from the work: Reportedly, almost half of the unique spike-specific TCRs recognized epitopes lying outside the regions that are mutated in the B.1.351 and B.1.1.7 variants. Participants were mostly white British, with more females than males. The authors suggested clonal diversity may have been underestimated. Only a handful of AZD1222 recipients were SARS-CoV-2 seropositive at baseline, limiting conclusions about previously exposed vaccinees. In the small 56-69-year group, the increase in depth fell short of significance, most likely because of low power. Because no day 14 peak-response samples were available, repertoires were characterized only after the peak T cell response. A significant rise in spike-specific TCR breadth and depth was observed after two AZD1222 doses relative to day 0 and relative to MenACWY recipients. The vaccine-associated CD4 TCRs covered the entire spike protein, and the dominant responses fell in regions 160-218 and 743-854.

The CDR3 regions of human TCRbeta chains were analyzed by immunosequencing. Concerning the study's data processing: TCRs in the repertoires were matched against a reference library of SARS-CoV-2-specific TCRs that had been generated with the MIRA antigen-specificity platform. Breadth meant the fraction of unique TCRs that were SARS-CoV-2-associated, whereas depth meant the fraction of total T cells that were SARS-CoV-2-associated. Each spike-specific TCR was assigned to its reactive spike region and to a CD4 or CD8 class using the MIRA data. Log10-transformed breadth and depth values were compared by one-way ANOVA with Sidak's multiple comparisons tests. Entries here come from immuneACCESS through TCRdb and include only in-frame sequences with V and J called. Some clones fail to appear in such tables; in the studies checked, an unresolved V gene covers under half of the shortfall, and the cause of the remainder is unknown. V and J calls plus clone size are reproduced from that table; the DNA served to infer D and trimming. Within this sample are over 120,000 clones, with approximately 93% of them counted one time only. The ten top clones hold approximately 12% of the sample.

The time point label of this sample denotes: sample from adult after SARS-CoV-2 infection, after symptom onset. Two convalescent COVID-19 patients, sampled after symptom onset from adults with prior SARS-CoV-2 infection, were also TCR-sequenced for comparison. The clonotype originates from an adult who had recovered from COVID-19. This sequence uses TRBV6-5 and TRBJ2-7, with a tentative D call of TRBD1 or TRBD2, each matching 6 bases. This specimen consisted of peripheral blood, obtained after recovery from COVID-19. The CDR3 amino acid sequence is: CASTHRDSSYEQYF. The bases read TGTGCCAGCACCCACAGGGACTCCTCCTACGAGCAGTACTTC.